This T cell receptor beta chain was recorded in a study of Ad26.COV2.S vaccination and SARS-CoV-2 variants. Study in general: Donor was assigned to the Ad26.COV2.S arm of trial COV1001. Intramuscular Ad26.COV2.S doses were given once or twice, 56 days apart. Broader study findings: Comparable non-spike TCR breadth was observed in vaccine and placebo recipients.

Only in-frame clones appear in the TCRdb table, and some are missing; sequencing was by immunoSEQ multiplex PCR. The data contain 410,000 or so clones, 80% to 95% of them singletons. Stated treatment: around 19 received Ad26.COV2.S at low or high dose, single or two shots; five or six received placebo; per-sample allocation not given. Day 63 after the first vaccine or placebo injection was the time point for sampling. The vaccine antigen was prefusion-stabilized Wuhan SARS-CoV-2 spike. V gave up 0 bases and J gave up 0 bases, with 5 bases separating them. CDR3 length: 14 residues. Germline V gives CDR1 SGHRS, CDR2 YFSETQ. As regards this clone: Antigen: not known.

This clonotype was obtained from a person between 18 and 59 years old who received the Ad26.COV2.S COVID-19 vaccine or a placebo. The sample here was peripheral blood, taken in a trial of Ad26.COV2.S vaccine versus placebo. The chain joins TRBV5-1 to TRBJ2-3; D is ambiguous. The CDR3 DNA sequence: TGCGCCAGCAGCTTGGGGAGTAGCACAGATACGCAGTATTTT. It translates to CASSLGSSTDTQYF.